The present TCR beta chain was sequenced within a study of regulatory T cells in long-lasting Graves disease. The study's findings and limits: Favored gene segments in persistent disease were TRBV28, TRBJ1-2 and TRBJ2-5. Among persistent patients, a larger number of public clonotypes were shared (approximately 3,000) than among newly diagnosed patients (about 970).

Comment on this clonotype: Its cognate antigen is unknown.

In building TCR beta libraries, iRepertoire HTBI primers were used together with Arm-PCR of CDR3 regions. In the source study's methods: Looking across samples, the authors found some 67 TRBV and 14 to 15 TRBJ segments. MiXCR was run by TCRdb on the multiplex PCR reads, yielding one entry per CDR3 protein. In this record, the V and J calls reflect TCRdb's handling and not the investigators' own analysis. The sample shows roughly 440,000 distinct CDR3 sequences, around 15% of them seen only once. The germline V gene encodes CDR1 MNHNS and CDR2 SASEGT. CDR3 length: 16 residues. V lost 5 bases and J lost 11; bases outside the gene matches: 18. The time point here: newly diagnosed GD, antithyroid drugs for less than 3 months. There was RNA extracted from PBMCs, and the TCR library was made from it. The same sample was also used in a study of T cells in Graves' hyperthyroidism and ophthalmopathy. As reported in that work: Each diagnosis drew on symptoms, thyroxine, TRAb, thyroid ultrasound and orbital computed tomography findings.

The TCR sequence derives from a woman between 18 and 29 years old with Graves disease. This sequence joins TRBV6-1 and TRBJ2-1; 7 bases are a match to TRBD2. Here the sequenced sample was peripheral blood mononuclear cells (PBMCs), taken at new diagnosis, from a patient treated with antithyroid drugs. CDR3 residues: CASSHSSWEGRNKQFF. Here the CDR3 DNA reads TGTGCCAGCAGTCACTCGTCATGGGAGGGCAGGAATAAGCAGTTCTTC.